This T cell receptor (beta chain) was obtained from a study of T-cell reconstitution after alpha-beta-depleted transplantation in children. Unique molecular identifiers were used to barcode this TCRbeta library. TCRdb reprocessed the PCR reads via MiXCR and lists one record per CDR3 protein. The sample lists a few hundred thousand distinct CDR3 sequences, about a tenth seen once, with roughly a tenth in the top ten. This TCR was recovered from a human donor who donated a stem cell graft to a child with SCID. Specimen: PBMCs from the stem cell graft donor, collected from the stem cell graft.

The DNA of the CDR3 is TGTGCCAGCAGCTCCGGGACTATCCAAGAGACCCAGTACTTC. This translates into CASSSGTIQETQYF. The chain employs TRBV13 and TRBJ2-5, with 7 positions matching TRBD2. Germline V gene sequence: CDR1 PRHDT, CDR2 FYEKMQ (reference sequence). The CDR3 is 14 amino acids. Losses at the gene ends were 4 bases for V and 1 base for J; bases not matched to a gene: 3.